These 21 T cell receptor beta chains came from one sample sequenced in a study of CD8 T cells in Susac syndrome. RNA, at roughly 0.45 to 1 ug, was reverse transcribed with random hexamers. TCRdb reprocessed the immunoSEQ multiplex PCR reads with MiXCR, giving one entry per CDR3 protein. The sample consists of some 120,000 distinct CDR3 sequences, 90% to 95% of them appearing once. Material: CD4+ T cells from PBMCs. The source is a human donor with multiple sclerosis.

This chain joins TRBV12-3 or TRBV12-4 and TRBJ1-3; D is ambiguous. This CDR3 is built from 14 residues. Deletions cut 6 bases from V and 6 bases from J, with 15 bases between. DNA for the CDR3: TGTGCCAGCAGCAAGGCGGCTCAGGAAAACACCATATATTTT. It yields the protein CASSKAAQENTIYF.

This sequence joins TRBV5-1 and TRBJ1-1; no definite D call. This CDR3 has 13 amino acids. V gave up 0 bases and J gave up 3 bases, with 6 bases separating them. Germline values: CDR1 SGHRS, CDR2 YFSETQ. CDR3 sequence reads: CASSLDSYTEAFF. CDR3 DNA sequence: TGCGCCAGCAGCTTGGACAGCTACACTGAAGCTTTCTTT.

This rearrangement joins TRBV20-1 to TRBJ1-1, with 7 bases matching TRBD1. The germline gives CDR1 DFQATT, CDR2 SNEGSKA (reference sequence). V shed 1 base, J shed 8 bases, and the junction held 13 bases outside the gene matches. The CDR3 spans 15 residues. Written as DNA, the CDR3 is TGCAGTGCTAGAGGAGGCGAGACAGGGCTCGGGGAAGCTTTCTTT. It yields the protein CSARGGETGLGEAFF.

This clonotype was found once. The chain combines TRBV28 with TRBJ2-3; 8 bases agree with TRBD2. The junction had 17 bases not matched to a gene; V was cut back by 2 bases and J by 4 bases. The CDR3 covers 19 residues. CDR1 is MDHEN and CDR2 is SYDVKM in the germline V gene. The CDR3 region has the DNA TGTGCCAGCAGTTTACTCCCCCAACCAGCGGGGGTTGGGGCAGATACGCAGTATTTT. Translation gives CASSLLPQPAGVGADTQYF.

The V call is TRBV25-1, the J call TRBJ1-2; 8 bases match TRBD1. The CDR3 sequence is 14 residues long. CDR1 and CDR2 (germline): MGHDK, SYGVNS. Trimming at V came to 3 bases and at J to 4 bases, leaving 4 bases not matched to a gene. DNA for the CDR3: TGTGCCAGCAGTGATCGACAGGGGCGCTATGGCTACACCTTC. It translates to CASSDRQGRYGYTF.

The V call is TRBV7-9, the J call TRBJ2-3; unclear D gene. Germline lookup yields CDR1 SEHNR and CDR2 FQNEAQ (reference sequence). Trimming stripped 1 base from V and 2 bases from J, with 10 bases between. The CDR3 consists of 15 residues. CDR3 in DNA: TGTGCCAGCAGCTTAGGAGACCTTTACACAGATACGCAGTATTTT. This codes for CASSLGDLYTDTQYF.

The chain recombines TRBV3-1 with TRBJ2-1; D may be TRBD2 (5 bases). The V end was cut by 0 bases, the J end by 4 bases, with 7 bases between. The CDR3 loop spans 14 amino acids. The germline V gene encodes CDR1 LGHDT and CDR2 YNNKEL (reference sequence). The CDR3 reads CASSQEPGYNEQFF. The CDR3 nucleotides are TGTGCCAGCAGCCAAGAACCGGGATACAATGAGCAGTTCTTC.

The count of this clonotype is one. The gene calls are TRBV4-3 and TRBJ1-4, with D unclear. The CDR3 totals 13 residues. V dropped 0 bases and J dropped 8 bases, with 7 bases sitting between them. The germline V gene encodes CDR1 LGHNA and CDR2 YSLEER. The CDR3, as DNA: TGCGCCAGCAGCCAAGATACCGACGAAAAACTGTTTTTT. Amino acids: CASSQDTDEKLFF.

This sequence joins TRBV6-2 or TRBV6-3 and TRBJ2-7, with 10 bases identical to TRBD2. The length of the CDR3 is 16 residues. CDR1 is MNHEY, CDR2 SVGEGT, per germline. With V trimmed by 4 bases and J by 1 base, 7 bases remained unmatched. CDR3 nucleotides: TGTGCCAGCAGTTCTAGCGGGAGCCCTACGTCCTACGAGCAGTACTTC. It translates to CASSSSGSPTSYEQYF.

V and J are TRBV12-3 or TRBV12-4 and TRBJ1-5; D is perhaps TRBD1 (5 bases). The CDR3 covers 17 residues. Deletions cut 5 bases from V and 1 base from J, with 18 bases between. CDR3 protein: CASSPRDGTSSNQPQHF. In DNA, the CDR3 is TGTGCCAGCAGTCCGAGGGACGGTACTTCAAGCAATCAGCCCCAGCATTTT.

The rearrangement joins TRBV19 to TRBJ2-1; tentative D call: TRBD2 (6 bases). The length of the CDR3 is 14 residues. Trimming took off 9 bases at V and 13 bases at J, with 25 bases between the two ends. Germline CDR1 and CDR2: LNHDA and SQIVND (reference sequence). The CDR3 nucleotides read TGTGCCAGCAAAAACCTAAGATCGGGGGTGGAACAGTTCTTC. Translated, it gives CASKNLRSGVEQFF.

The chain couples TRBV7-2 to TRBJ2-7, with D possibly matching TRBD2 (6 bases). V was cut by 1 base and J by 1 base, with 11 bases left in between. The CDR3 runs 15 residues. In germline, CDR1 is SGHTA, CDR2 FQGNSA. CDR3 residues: CASSLGGGGSYEQYF. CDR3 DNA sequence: TGTGCCAGCAGCTTAGGTGGGGGAGGATCCTACGAGCAGTACTTC.

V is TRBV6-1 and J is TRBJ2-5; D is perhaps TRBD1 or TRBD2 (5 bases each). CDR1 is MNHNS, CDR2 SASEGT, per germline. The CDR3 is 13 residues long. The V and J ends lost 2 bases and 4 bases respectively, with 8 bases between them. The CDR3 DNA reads TGTGCCAGCAGTGAACGAGGGGTAGAGACCCAGTACTTC. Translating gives CASSERGVETQYF.

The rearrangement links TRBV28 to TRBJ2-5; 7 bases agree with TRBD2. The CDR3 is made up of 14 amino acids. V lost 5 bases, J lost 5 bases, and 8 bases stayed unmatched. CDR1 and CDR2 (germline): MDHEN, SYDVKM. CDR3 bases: TGTGCCAGCAGTGGGGACGGGAGGAAGGAGACCCAGTACTTC. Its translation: CASSGDGRKETQYF. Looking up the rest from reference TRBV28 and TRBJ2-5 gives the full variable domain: DVKVTQSSRYLVKRTGEKVFLECVQDMDHENMFWYRQDPGLGLRLIYFSYDVKMKEKGDIPEGYSVSREKKERFSLILESASTNQTSMYLCASSGDGRKETQYFGPGTRLLVL.

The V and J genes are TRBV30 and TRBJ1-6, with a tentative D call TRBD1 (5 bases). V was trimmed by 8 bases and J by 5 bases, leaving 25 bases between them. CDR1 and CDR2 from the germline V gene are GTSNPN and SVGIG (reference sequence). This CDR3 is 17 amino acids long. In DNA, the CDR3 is TGTGCCGGGGGGAGGCCGTTCCAGGGAGCGAATAATTCACCCCTCCACTTT. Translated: CAGGRPFQGANNSPLHF.

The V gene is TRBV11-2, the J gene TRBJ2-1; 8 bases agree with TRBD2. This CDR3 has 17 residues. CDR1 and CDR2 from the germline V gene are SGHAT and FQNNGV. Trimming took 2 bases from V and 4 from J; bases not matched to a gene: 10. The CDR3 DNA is TGTGCCAGCAGCTTATCCCCTATAGCGGGAAAGTACAATGAGCAGTTCTTC. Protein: CASSLSPIAGKYNEQFF.

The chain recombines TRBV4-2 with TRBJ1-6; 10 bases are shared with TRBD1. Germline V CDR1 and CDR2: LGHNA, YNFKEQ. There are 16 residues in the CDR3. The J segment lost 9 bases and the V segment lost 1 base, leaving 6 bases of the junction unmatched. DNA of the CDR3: TGTGCCAGCAGCCAAGTCCCGGGACAGGGGTTTTCACCCCTCCACTTT. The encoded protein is CASSQVPGQGFSPLHF.

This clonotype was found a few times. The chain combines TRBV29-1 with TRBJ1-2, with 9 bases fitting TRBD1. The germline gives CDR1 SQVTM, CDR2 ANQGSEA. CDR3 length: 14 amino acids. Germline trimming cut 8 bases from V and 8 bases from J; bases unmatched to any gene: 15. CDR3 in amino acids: CSTVGDRVGVGYTF. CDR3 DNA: TGCAGCACGGTTGGGGACAGGGTAGGAGTCGGCTACACCTTC.

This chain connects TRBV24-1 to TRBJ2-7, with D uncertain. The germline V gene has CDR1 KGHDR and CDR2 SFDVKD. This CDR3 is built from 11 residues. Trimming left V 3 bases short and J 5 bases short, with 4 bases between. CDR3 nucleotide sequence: TGTGCCACCAGTGATGGGCACGAGCAGTACTTC. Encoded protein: CATSDGHEQYF.

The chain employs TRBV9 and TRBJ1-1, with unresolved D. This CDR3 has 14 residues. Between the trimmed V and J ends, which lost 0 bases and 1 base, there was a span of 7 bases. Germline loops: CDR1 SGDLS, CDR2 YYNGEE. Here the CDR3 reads CASSVGPENTEAFF. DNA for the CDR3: TGTGCCAGCAGCGTAGGTCCAGAGAACACTGAAGCTTTCTTT.

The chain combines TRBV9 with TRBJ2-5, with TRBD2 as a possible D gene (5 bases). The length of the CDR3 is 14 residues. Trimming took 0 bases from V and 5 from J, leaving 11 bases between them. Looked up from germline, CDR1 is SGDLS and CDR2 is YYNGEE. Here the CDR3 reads CASSVASGGETQYF. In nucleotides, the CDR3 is TGTGCCAGCAGCGTAGCCTCAGGCGGGGAGACCCAGTACTTC.